This T cell receptor (beta chain) was captured in a study of beta chain features in type 1 diabetes. Per the germline V gene, CDR1 is SGHTA and CDR2 is FQGNSA. The CDR3 runs to 14 residues. V trimming: 5 bases; J trimming: 0 bases; junction bases outside the gene matches: 3. The sequenced template was cDNA made from the entire isolated RNA. Repertoires were generated with immunoSEQ multiplex PCR, while TCRdb's copy carries only in-frame clones and drops some. The table has about 620,000 clones, roughly a sixth seen once. The sample was naive CD4+ T cells from blood. This sequence was found in a man between 18 and 29 years old in good health. The chain recombines TRBV7-2 with TRBJ1-1; 7 nucleotides align to TRBD1. CDR3 in amino acids: CASSQQGLNTEAFF. The CDR3 coding sequence is TGTGCCAGCAGCCAACAGGGGCTGAACACTGAAGCTTTCTTT.